A selection of T cell receptor beta chains follows, all from one sample in a study of CD8 T cells in ankylosing spondylitis. TCRdb recomputed calls from the 5' RACE reads with MiXCR, one row per CDR3 protein. The sample yields around 250,000 distinct CDR3 sequences, approximately 11% seen once. Input material: blood, either unsorted or a sorted T cell fraction (not recorded which). These receptors all come from a male donor with ankylosing spondylitis or in good health (not recorded which). Each CDR3 is given with its conserved first and last residue. Fields, in order: CDR3 DNA, CDR3 protein, D gene, V gene, J gene, clone size. D genes are given only for firm matches. Clone size appears in some rows only: once, few, many, or a class for an expanded clone.

TGCAGTGCTAGAGAAGCTAGCGGGGCTAATGAGCAGTTCTTC	CSAREASGANEQFF	TRBD2	TRBV20-1	TRBJ2-1	many
TGTGCCAGCAGCGAATCTAGTAGCGGCTTCGGGGAGCTGTTTTTT	CASSESSSGFGELFF	-	TRBV6-4	TRBJ2-2	many
TGTGCCAGCAGCTTAGGGTCCAGGGCCCAAGAGACCCAGTACTTC	CASSLGSRAQETQYF	-	TRBV7-6	TRBJ2-5	many
TGTGCCTCCTGCCAAGATGCCGGGGTAGTCCGGGAGCTGTTTTTT	CASCQDAGVVRELFF	-	TRBV3-1	TRBJ2-2	-
TGCGCCAGCAGTGAGTCTCCCCAGCCCCAGCATTTT	CASSESPQPQHF	-	TRBV10-2	TRBJ1-5	few
TGTGCCAGCAGTGGCGAGGGCTCGAACACTGAAGCTTTCTTT	CASSGEGSNTEAFF	-	TRBV2	TRBJ1-1	-
TGTGCCAGCAGTTTTTCTAGTAGCTACGAGCAGTACTTC	CASSFSSSYEQYF	-	TRBV12-3/TRBV12-4	TRBJ2-7	few
TGTGCCAGCAGCCAACTGCCGGGACATTCTTCTGAAGCTTTCTTT	CASSQLPGHSSEAFF	-	TRBV3-1	TRBJ1-1	few
TGTGCCAGCGTTGTGGGGCGAACAATCGATGAGCAGTTCTTC	CASVVGRTIDEQFF	-	TRBV12-3/TRBV12-4	TRBJ2-1	many
TGTGCCAGCAGACCCCCGGGACAGGGATCTTCACCCCTCCACTTT	CASRPPGQGSSPLHF	TRBD1	TRBV7-8	TRBJ1-6	-
TGTGCCAGCAGCCCTTATTCCTCAGGGGTCTTTCACTATGGCTACACCTTC	CASSPYSSGVFHYGYTF	-	TRBV11-1	TRBJ1-2	-
TGTGCCAGCAGCGGCAACCCCAGGGGGTTCTCCTACAATGAGCAGTTCTTC	CASSGNPRGFSYNEQFF	TRBD1	TRBV7-9	TRBJ2-1	few
TGCGCCAGCAGTTGGACAGCCCAGAACACTGAAGCTTTCTTT	CASSWTAQNTEAFF	-	TRBV5-1	TRBJ1-1	many
TGCAGTGCGCGAAGACTATATGGCGGACAAGAGCAGTTCTTC	CSARRLYGGQEQFF	-	TRBV20-1	TRBJ2-1	many
TGTGCCAGCATTGATAGGGGCACTGAAGCTTTCTTT	CASIDRGTEAFF	-	TRBV28	TRBJ1-1	-
TGTGCCAGCAGTCCGGACTACCAAGACAATGAGCAGTTCTTC	CASSPDYQDNEQFF	-	TRBV6-1	TRBJ2-1	many
TGTGCCAGCAGCGTAGCGGGCACAGATACGCAGTATTTT	CASSVAGTDTQYF	-	TRBV9	TRBJ2-3	many
TGTGCCACCAACGTCGGGGCGGTTTACAATGAGCAGTTCTTC	CATNVGAVYNEQFF	-	TRBV28	TRBJ2-1	many
TGCGCCAGCAGCTGGGGGTCATTTGTGGGGGCCCTCCAAGAGACCCAGTACTTC	CASSWGSFVGALQETQYF	-	TRBV5-1	TRBJ2-5	few
TGCAGCGTACAGACCCGGACAGGCAAGGGGGATACGCAGTATTTT	CSVQTRTGKGDTQYF	TRBD1	TRBV29-1	TRBJ2-3	many
TGTGCCAGCAGCTTGAGCGGGGGTGGCTACACCTTC	CASSLSGGGYTF	-	TRBV13	TRBJ1-2	many
TGCAGTGGCAGAGGAGGAGTGAACACTGAAGCTTTCTTT	CSGRGGVNTEAFF	-	TRBV20-1	TRBJ1-1	many
TGTGCCAGAAAAAAGCCAGGGGGCGAGCAGTACTTC	CARKKPGGEQYF	TRBD1	TRBV6-2/TRBV6-3	TRBJ2-7	-
TGTGCCAGCAGTGAATACAACCGGGACAGGGCAAACTTC	CASSEYNRDRANF	TRBD1	TRBV25-1	TRBJ2-5	many
TGCGCCAGCAGCCAAGTAATTTTTAAGGACAGGGGATTCTATGGCTACACCTTC	CASSQVIFKDRGFYGYTF	TRBD1	TRBV4-1	TRBJ1-2	many
TGTGCCAGCAGCGCTACAGGGAGCCACGAGCAGTACTTC	CASSATGSHEQYF	-	TRBV5-6	TRBJ2-7	many
TGCAGTGCTAGAGTGATCGGGGACAGATATGAAGCTTTCTTT	CSARVIGDRYEAFF	TRBD1	TRBV20-1	TRBJ1-1	-